The clone carrying this T cell receptor (beta chain) was detected only a few times. These data belong to a study of glioma-infiltrating T cells after dendritic cell vaccination. PBMC were collected before vaccination, two weeks after the third vaccination, and at progression. The PCR used 60 V beta and 13 J beta primers. The table came from immunoSEQ multiplex PCR; TCRdb's copy has only in-frame clones and leaves some out. This sample has around 67,000 clones, with around 86% found just once. Trimming took off 8 bases at V and 4 bases at J, with 11 bases between the two ends. Germline V gives CDR1 SGHTA, CDR2 FQGTGA. The CDR3 consists of 13 residues.

This rearrangement joins TRBV7-3 to TRBJ1-4; possible D gene TRBD1, 5 bases. This sample comprised blood, obtained before dendritic cell vaccination. This receptor was taken from a human donor with glioblastoma. The CDR3 spells CASAQDGNEKLFF. The CDR3 bases are TGTGCCAGCGCACAGGACGGTAATGAAAAACTGTTTTTT.